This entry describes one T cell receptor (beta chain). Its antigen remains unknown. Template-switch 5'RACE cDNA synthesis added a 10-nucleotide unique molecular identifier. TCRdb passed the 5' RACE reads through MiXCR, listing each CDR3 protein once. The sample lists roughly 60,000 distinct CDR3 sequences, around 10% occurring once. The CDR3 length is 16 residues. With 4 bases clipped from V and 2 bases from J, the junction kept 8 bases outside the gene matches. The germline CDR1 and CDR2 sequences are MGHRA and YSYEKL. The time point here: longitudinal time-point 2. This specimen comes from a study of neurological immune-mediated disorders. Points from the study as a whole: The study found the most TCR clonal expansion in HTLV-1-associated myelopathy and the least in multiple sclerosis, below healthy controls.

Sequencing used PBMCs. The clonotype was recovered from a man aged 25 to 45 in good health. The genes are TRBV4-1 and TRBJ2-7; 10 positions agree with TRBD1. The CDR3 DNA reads TGCGCCAGCAGCCCACCGTTTGGGACAGGGGCCTACGAGCAGTACTTC. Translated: CASSPPFGTGAYEQYF.